The source of this TCR beta chain is a study of blood T cell repertoires in COVID-19. Sequencing used immunoSEQ multiplex PCR; TCRdb keeps in-frame clones, though not all of them. The data hold roughly 410,000 clones, with approximately 90% observed a single time. From germline, CDR1 is SGHAT and CDR2 FQNNGV. V trimming: 2 bases; J trimming: 5 bases; junction bases outside the gene matches: 8. The CDR3 runs to 17 residues. This clone has a single count. This clonotype was obtained from a woman aged 40 to 55 with COVID-19, enrolled during active disease. Source material: peripheral blood. J is TRBJ2-3 and V is TRBV11-2; 12 nucleotides agree with TRBD2. The CDR3: CASSLWASGGAGDTQYF. The CDR3 nucleotides read TGTGCCAGCAGCTTATGGGCTAGCGGGGGGGCTGGAGATACGCAGTATTTT.